The 5 T cell receptor beta chains below all came from one sample that was sequenced in a study of T cells in Graves' hyperthyroidism and ophthalmopathy (dated by TCRdb to the late 2010s). Library method: multiplex PCR. Reads for this sample came from an Illumina HiSeq 2000. The TCR beta CDR3 regions were amplified from the RNA transcripts. The TCR CDR3 was subjected to a first round of RT-PCR using the HTBI primer set and the Qiagen OneStep RT-PCR kit. The public reads were reanalyzed by TCRdb: fastp trimming at Q25, MiXCR alignment, in-frame beta chains only. Each entry is one CDR3 protein sequence, shown with its most common DNA and genes. In this sample the table shows 100,000 to 130,000 distinct CDR3 sequences, about a sixth of which occur a single time. The ten most abundant clones make up 40% to 50% of the sample. Sequencing was performed on blood. The receptors shown here come from a woman in her fifties or sixties with Graves' hyperthyroidism.

This clonotype was seen more than once but under ten times. The chain couples TRBV5-1 to TRBJ1-1; D perhaps matches TRBD1 (5 bases). The CDR3 covers 16 residues. Deletions cut 0 bases from V and 7 bases from J, with 19 bases between. Germline V gene sequence: CDR1 SGHRS, CDR2 YFSETQ. CDR3 residues: CASSLAPYPLGGEAFF. The DNA for the CDR3 is TGCGCCAGCAGCTTGGCGCCCTATCCGCTTGGGGGTGAAGCTTTCTTT.

This clonotype was counted ten times or more. The rearrangement joins TRBV7-3 to TRBJ2-1; 8 bases agree with TRBD1. CDR3 length equals 15 residues. Germline-derived CDR1 and CDR2 are SGHTA and FQGTGA. With V trimmed by 3 bases and J by 2 bases, 3 bases remained unmatched. The DNA for the CDR3 is TGTGCCAGCAGCTTGGACAGGGTCCCCTACAATGAGCAGTTCTTC. Translating it yields CASSLDRVPYNEQFF.

Ten or more counts support this clonotype. The chain has TRBV7-8 and TRBJ2-3, with a tentative D call TRBD1 (5 bases). V was cut by 5 bases and J by 4 bases, with 13 bases left in between. Germline lookup yields CDR1 SGHVS and CDR2 FQNEAQ. The CDR3 contains 14 residues. CDR3 sequence reads: CASSRTQGSDTQYF. CDR3 coding DNA: TGTGCCAGCAGCCGGACCCAGGGCTCAGATACGCAGTATTTT.

The table lists this clonotype with a few counts. This sequence joins TRBV3-1 and TRBJ2-1; D not certain. The CDR3 contains 15 residues. Trimming took 2 bases from V and 2 from J, leaving 10 bases between them. CDR1 and CDR2 (germline): LGHDT, YNNKEL (reference sequence). The CDR3 spells CASSQQLQPYNEQFF. The CDR3 DNA is TGTGCCAGCAGCCAACAACTACAACCCTACAATGAGCAGTTCTTC.

This clonotype was seen at least ten times. This chain joins TRBV2 and TRBJ2-1, with D possibly being TRBD2 (6 bases). Trimming removed 1 base from V and 2 bases from J, with 9 bases in between. CDR1 and CDR2 from the germline V gene are SNHLY and FYNNEI. This CDR3 has 15 amino acids. DNA for the CDR3: TGTGCCAGCAGTGAAGTAGGAGGGCCCTACAATGAGCAGTTCTTC. This translates into CASSEVGGPYNEQFF.